These T cell receptor beta chains were read from a single sample in a study of shared clonotypes between healthy human individuals. Some clones are missing from TCRdb's copy, which holds only in-frame ones; the method was immunoSEQ multiplex PCR. The sample yields approximately 1,500,000 clones, 95% to 99% seen once. Source material: naive CD4+ T cells sorted from blood. These receptors originate from a man aged 25 to 40 in good health. Both conserved end residues are part of each CDR3. Each record gives: V gene, CDR3 length, clone size, J gene, D gene, CDR3 DNA, CDR3 protein. The D gene is left open where the match is weak. Clone size is stated in some rows and not others, as once, few, many or a class when expanded.

v_call: TRBV6-5
cdr3_length: 15
clone_size: once
j_call: TRBJ2-2
d_call: TRBD1
cdr3_nt: TGTGCCAGCAGCTCGGACAGGGCGAACACCGGGGAGCTGTTTTTT
cdr3_aa: CASSSDRANTGELFF

v_call: TRBV5-8
cdr3_length: 18
clone_size: -
j_call: TRBJ1-3
d_call: TRBD1
cdr3_nt: TGTGCCAGCAGCCGGGACAGGGGAACTAGGTTTTCTGGAAACACCATATATTTT
cdr3_aa: CASSRDRGTRFSGNTIYF

v_call: TRBV28
cdr3_length: 15
clone_size: once
j_call: TRBJ2-1
d_call: -
cdr3_nt: TGTGCCAGCAGTTTACTAGAGGCCGATTACAATGAGCAGTTCTTC
cdr3_aa: CASSLLEADYNEQFF

v_call: TRBV28
cdr3_length: 13
clone_size: -
j_call: TRBJ2-1
d_call: TRBD2
cdr3_nt: TGTGCCAGCAGTTTATCTAGCGGGTACTCCGCGGTCTTC
cdr3_aa: CASSLSSGYSAVF

v_call: TRBV5-1
cdr3_length: 16
clone_size: -
j_call: TRBJ2-3
d_call: TRBD2
cdr3_nt: TGCGCCAGCAACTTACGGGGACTAGGCCAAGCAGATACGCAGTATTTT
cdr3_aa: CASNLRGLGQADTQYF

v_call: TRBV5-1
cdr3_length: 15
clone_size: many
j_call: TRBJ1-1
d_call: -
cdr3_nt: TGCGCCAGCAGCTTGCGGTCAACCCCAGACACTGAAGCTTTCTTT
cdr3_aa: CASSLRSTPDTEAFF

v_call: TRBV9
cdr3_length: 13
clone_size: -
j_call: TRBJ2-3
d_call: -
cdr3_nt: TGTGCCAGCAGCCTATCCCCGGGGGATACGCAGTATTTT
cdr3_aa: CASSLSPGDTQYF

v_call: TRBV11-3
cdr3_length: 15
clone_size: -
j_call: TRBJ2-5
d_call: TRBD1
cdr3_nt: TGTGCCAGCAGCCAGGGACAGGGGGGACAAGAGACCCAGTACTTC
cdr3_aa: CASSQGQGGQETQYF

v_call: TRBV13
cdr3_length: 15
clone_size: -
j_call: TRBJ2-7
d_call: TRBD1
cdr3_nt: TGTGCCAGCAGCTTGGGCGGGACAGGGGTTTCAAGGCAGTACTTC
cdr3_aa: CASSLGGTGVSRQYF

v_call: TRBV6-4
cdr3_length: 13
clone_size: -
j_call: TRBJ2-3
d_call: -
cdr3_nt: TGTGCCAGCAGTGACTCGATGGGGGATACGCAGTATTTT
cdr3_aa: CASSDSMGDTQYF

v_call: TRBV6-5
cdr3_length: 14
clone_size: -
j_call: TRBJ1-1
d_call: -
cdr3_nt: TGTGCCAGCAGGGTACTATTCGGGAACACTGAAGCTTTCTTT
cdr3_aa: CASRVLFGNTEAFF

v_call: TRBV25-1
cdr3_length: 16
clone_size: -
j_call: TRBJ2-6
d_call: TRBD1
cdr3_nt: TGTGCCAGCAGTGCGCACAGGGGCTCCGGGGCCAACGTCCTGACTTTC
cdr3_aa: CASSAHRGSGANVLTF

v_call: TRBV9
cdr3_length: 15
clone_size: -
j_call: TRBJ1-4
d_call: -
cdr3_nt: TGTGCCAGCAGCGTTACAGGGTCGGTGCGGGAAAAACTGTTTTTT
cdr3_aa: CASSVTGSVREKLFF

v_call: TRBV9
cdr3_length: 14
clone_size: -
j_call: TRBJ1-3
d_call: -
cdr3_nt: TGTGCCAGCAGCGCCCCTCGGGAGGGAAACACCATATATTTT
cdr3_aa: CASSAPREGNTIYF

v_call: TRBV5-4
cdr3_length: 12
clone_size: -
j_call: TRBJ2-7
d_call: -
cdr3_nt: TGTGCCAGCAGCTTGGCCGAGAGGGAGCAGTACTTC
cdr3_aa: CASSLAEREQYF

v_call: TRBV28
cdr3_length: 16
clone_size: -
j_call: TRBJ2-3
d_call: TRBD2
cdr3_nt: TGTGCCAGCAGTACTAGCGGGAGTAGAGGGACAGATACGCAGTATTTT
cdr3_aa: CASSTSGSRGTDTQYF

v_call: TRBV11-3
cdr3_length: 12
clone_size: -
j_call: TRBJ1-1
d_call: -
cdr3_nt: TGTGCCAGCGGGCGGAAGAACACTGAAGCTTTCTTT
cdr3_aa: CASGRKNTEAFF

v_call: TRBV19
cdr3_length: 13
clone_size: -
j_call: TRBJ2-7
d_call: -
cdr3_nt: TGTGCCAGTAAGAGTCGTGGGGTCCACGAGCAGTACTTC
cdr3_aa: CASKSRGVHEQYF

v_call: TRBV9
cdr3_length: 13
clone_size: -
j_call: TRBJ2-1
d_call: -
cdr3_nt: TGTGCCAGCAGCGTAGGGGGAATGAATGAGCAGTTCTTC
cdr3_aa: CASSVGGMNEQFF

v_call: TRBV18
cdr3_length: 17
clone_size: -
j_call: TRBJ1-3
d_call: -
cdr3_nt: TGTGCCAGCTCACCCGTCGGACAGTTTAACTCTGGAAACACCATATATTTT
cdr3_aa: CASSPVGQFNSGNTIYF

v_call: TRBV11-2
cdr3_length: 15
clone_size: -
j_call: TRBJ2-6
d_call: -
cdr3_nt: TGTGCCAGCAGCCCCCTTTCAACGGGGGCCAACGTCCTGACTTTC
cdr3_aa: CASSPLSTGANVLTF

v_call: TRBV6-5
cdr3_length: 14
clone_size: once
j_call: TRBJ1-1
d_call: TRBD1
cdr3_nt: TGTGCCAGCAGGGACAGGGGTCGGAACACTGAAGCTTTCTTT
cdr3_aa: CASRDRGRNTEAFF

v_call: TRBV15
cdr3_length: 15
clone_size: once
j_call: TRBJ2-7
d_call: TRBD2
cdr3_nt: TGTGCCACCAGCGACCTGGCGGGAGGGCACTACGAGCAGTACTTC
cdr3_aa: CATSDLAGGHYEQYF

v_call: TRBV2
cdr3_length: 13
clone_size: -
j_call: TRBJ1-2
d_call: -
cdr3_nt: TGTGCCAGCAGTGAGCGGGGTATTGGTGGCTACACCTTC
cdr3_aa: CASSERGIGGYTF

v_call: TRBV15
cdr3_length: 16
clone_size: -
j_call: TRBJ2-3
d_call: -
cdr3_nt: TGTGCCACCAGCAGAGATGCGGGCAGAAGGACAGATACGCAGTATTTT
cdr3_aa: CATSRDAGRRTDTQYF

v_call: TRBV7-6
cdr3_length: 14
clone_size: -
j_call: TRBJ2-7
d_call: -
cdr3_nt: TGTGCCAGCAGCTTAGCCGACTATTCCTACGAGCAGTACTTC
cdr3_aa: CASSLADYSYEQYF

v_call: TRBV15
cdr3_length: 17
clone_size: -
j_call: TRBJ1-3
d_call: -
cdr3_nt: TGTGCCACCAGCCGCATGGAGACAGGAGGCTCTGGAAACACCATATATTTT
cdr3_aa: CATSRMETGGSGNTIYF